This T cell receptor (beta chain) was sequenced in a study of T cells after posttransplantation cyclophosphamide. The study's findings and limits: Skin or GI-infiltrating T cells shared few TRB sequences with blood.

Cyclophosphamide on days +3 and +4 followed busulfan-fludarabine conditioning and a marrow graft. Worth noting for this clone: Antigen: not known.

Some clones are missing from TCRdb's copy, which holds only in-frame ones; the method was immunoSEQ multiplex PCR. The table has around 22,000 clones, roughly nine tenths seen once. The clonotype originates from a female patient aged 30 to 40 who received an allogeneic stem cell transplant from an unrelated donor, was CMV-positive, and had no GVHD. Some T cells may have originated in the graft donor. The sequenced sample was PBMCs, obtained after allogeneic stem cell transplant with posttransplant cyclophosphamide.

DNA for the CDR3: TGTGCCAGCAGCCGGGGACAGGGCGGCACTGAAGCTTTCTTT. The encoded protein is CASSRGQGGTEAFF. This chain links TRBV6-5 with TRBJ1-1; TRBD1 matches 9 bases. The V segment lost 6 bases and the J segment 4 bases; nucleotides outside the gene matches: 6. The CDR3 runs 14 residues. The germline gives CDR1 MNHEY, CDR2 SVGAGI.